These 17 T cell receptor beta chains were sequenced from one sample in a study of blood T cell repertoires in COVID-19. Method: immunoSEQ multiplex PCR; TCRdb's copy keeps in-frame clones and lacks some. The table records around 150,000 clones, roughly 80% of them present only once. Source material: peripheral blood. The receptors were sampled from a man in his 70s with acute or convalescent COVID-19.

This chain links TRBV5-6 with TRBJ1-2; D ambiguous. V was cut by 2 bases and J by 6 bases, with 11 bases left in between. The CDR3 is made up of 13 amino acids. The V gene's germline CDR1 is SGHDT and CDR2 YYEEEE. CDR3 nucleotide sequence: TGTGCCAGCAGCTTTACGGGGAGTAATGGCTACACCTTC. Amino acids: CASSFTGSNGYTF.

Here the CDR3 DNA reads TGTGCCACCGCTAGCGGGAGGGAATACAATGAGCAGTTCTTC. Amino acid sequence: CATASGREYNEQFF. This chain connects TRBV19 to TRBJ2-1; TRBD2 agrees at 12 bases. Germline V gene data show CDR1 as LNHDA and CDR2 as SQIVND (reference sequence). J was trimmed by 4 bases and V by 10 bases; bases with no gene match: 5. The CDR3 length is 14 residues.

This clone occurred once. The chain uses TRBV6-5 and TRBJ1-1, with a possible D match to TRBD1 (5 bases). V shed 7 bases and J shed 3 bases, with 12 bases lying between them. From germline, CDR1 is MNHEY and CDR2 SVGAGI. The CDR3 covers 13 residues. CDR3 sequence: CASNRGGDTEAFF. In DNA form, the CDR3 reads TGTGCCAGCAACCGAGGAGGGGACACTGAAGCTTTCTTT.

In this sample, this clone turned up many times. V usage is TRBV3-1 (or the pseudogene TRBV3-2) and J usage is TRBJ1-5; D is possibly TRBD1 (6 bases). The germline V gene has CDR1 LGHDT and CDR2 YNNKEL (reference sequence). V was pared by 4 bases and J by 3 bases, with 13 bases between. The CDR3 is made up of 15 amino acids. For the CDR3, the DNA is TGTGCCAGCAGCCCCCCCGGGACACACAATCAGCCCCAGCATTTT. It specifies CASSPPGTHNQPQHF.

The J gene is TRBJ2-7, the V gene TRBV6-8; D perhaps matches TRBD2 (7 bases). V dropped 2 bases and J dropped 3 bases, with 26 bases sitting between them. In germline, CDR1 is MNHGY, CDR2 SAAAGT. This CDR3 is 19 amino acids long. The CDR3 is CASSYHPSFKAGQNYEQYF. Written as DNA, the CDR3 is TGTGCCAGCAGTTACCATCCCTCCTTTAAAGCGGGACAAAACTACGAGCAGTACTTC.

V is TRBV24-1 and J is TRBJ2-3; 11 bases are a match to TRBD2. Germline V CDR1 and CDR2: KGHDR, SFDVKD. The trim removed 5 bases at V and 1 base at J, leaving 7 bases unmatched. The CDR3 is 17 residues long. The CDR3: CATSGLAGGVGTDTQYF. The CDR3, as DNA: TGTGCCACCAGTGGGTTAGCGGGAGGGGTGGGCACAGATACGCAGTATTTT.

The CDR3 loop reads CASSDGQANTGELFF. DNA for the CDR3: TGCGCCAGCAGCGACGGACAGGCAAACACCGGGGAGCTGTTTTTT. The V gene is TRBV5-1, the J gene TRBJ2-2; 7 bases line up with TRBD1. Germline V gives CDR1 SGHRS, CDR2 YFSETQ. The junction had 5 bases not matched to a gene; V was cut back by 4 bases and J by 2 bases. The CDR3 length is 15 residues.

This chain links TRBV19 with TRBJ2-7; 7 bases match TRBD2. The J segment lost 5 bases and the V segment lost 5 bases, leaving 3 bases of the junction unmatched. CDR1 and CDR2 (germline): LNHDA, SQIVND (reference sequence). There are 12 residues in the CDR3. CDR3 nucleotides: TGTGCCAGTAGTGGGACTAATAACGAGCAGTACTTC. Its protein product is CASSGTNNEQYF.

This clone came up a few times. The chain has TRBV7-2 and TRBJ2-7; 9 bases map to TRBD2. CDR3 length: 16 residues. Germline trimming cut 6 bases from V and 5 bases from J; bases unmatched to any gene: 14. The germline gives CDR1 SGHTA, CDR2 FQGNSA. The CDR3 DNA reads as TGTGCCAGCAGGCGGGACAGCGGGGGGAGTGGCGACGAGCAGTACTTC. Translation: CASRRDSGGSGDEQYF.

This clone was counted a few times. The V gene is TRBV15, the J gene TRBJ1-2, with D tentatively TRBD1 (5 bases). The CDR3 has 14 amino acids. V was pared by 0 bases and J by 7 bases, with 12 bases between. Germline CDR1 is LNHNV and CDR2 is YYDKDF (reference sequence). The CDR3 coding sequence is TGTGCCACCAGCAGAGATGTTGCGGGGGTTGGCTACACCTTC. Encoded protein: CATSRDVAGVGYTF. The entire variable domain, with the rest obtained from reference TRBV15 and TRBJ1-2, is as follows: DAMVIQNPRYQVTQFGKPVTLSCSQTLNHNVMYWYQQKSSQAPKLLFHYYDKDFNNEADTPDNFQSRRPNTSFCFLDIRSPGLGDTAMYLCATSRDVAGVGYTFGSGTRLTVV.

The chain carries TRBV28 and TRBJ2-5, with D possibly being TRBD1 (6 bases). CDR1 MDHEN and CDR2 SYDVKM come from the germline V gene. V dropped 2 bases and J dropped 5 bases, with 12 bases sitting between them. The CDR3 length is 14 residues. For the CDR3, the DNA is TGTGCCAGCAGTTTAAATACAGGGTGGGAGACCCAGTACTTC. Translating it yields CASSLNTGWETQYF.

The rearrangement links TRBV5-1 to TRBJ2-7, with 7 bases matching TRBD2. V lost 0 bases and J lost 0; bases outside the gene matches: 3. CDR1 is SGHRS, CDR2 YFSETQ, per germline. CDR3 length: 15 amino acids. CDR3 coding DNA: TGCGCCAGCAGCTTGGCGGGGGGAAGCTCCTACGAGCAGTACTTC. This sequence encodes CASSLAGGSSYEQYF.

This clone has only a few counts. CDR3 residues: CASSLQPQGGYGYTF. CDR3 DNA sequence: TGCGCCAGCAGCCTCCAGCCGCAGGGGGGCTATGGCTACACCTTC. This sequence joins TRBV5-1 and TRBJ1-2; 7 bases fit TRBD1. The junction had 10 bases not matched to a gene; V was cut back by 4 bases and J by 4 bases. Germline V gene data show CDR1 as SGHRS and CDR2 as YFSETQ. The length of the CDR3 is 15 residues. The variable domain in full, completed from reference TRBV5-1 and TRBJ1-2, reads KAGVTQTPRYLIKTRGQQVTLSCSPISGHRSVSWYQQTPGQGLQFLFEYFSETQRNKGNFPGRFSGRQFSNSRSEMNVSTLELGDSALYLCASSLQPQGGYGYTFGSGTRLTVV.

In its sample, this clone was seen once. The chain carries TRBV5-1 and TRBJ2-7; 8 bases are shared with TRBD1. The CDR3 spans 13 residues. In germline, CDR1 is SGHRS, CDR2 YFSETQ. V was pared by 4 bases and J by 2 bases, with 2 bases of the junction left unmatched. CDR3 amino acids: CASSLDRAYEQYF. DNA for the CDR3: TGCGCCAGCAGCCTGGACAGGGCCTACGAGCAGTACTTC.

This clone occurred many times. The CDR3 is CASGPRDRVNNEQFF. CDR3 coding DNA: TGTGCTAGTGGTCCTCGGGACAGGGTTAATAATGAGCAGTTCTTC. The chain couples TRBV12-5 to TRBJ2-1; TRBD1 agrees at 9 bases. CDR3 length: 15 residues. Germline V gene data show CDR1 as LGHNT and CDR2 as FRNRAP. The junction had 9 bases not matched to a gene; V was cut back by 5 bases and J by 7 bases.

The chain carries TRBV18 and TRBJ1-1; 11 bases are a match to TRBD1. Germline loops: CDR1 KGHSH, CDR2 LQKENI. V shed 4 bases, J shed 0 bases, and the junction held 7 bases outside the gene matches. The CDR3 sequence is 17 residues long. In DNA, the CDR3 is TGTGCCAGCTCACTCCTCGGACAGGGGGCGATGAACACTGAAGCTTTCTTT. Translated: CASSLLGQGAMNTEAFF.

This clone was detected once. The genes are TRBV6-4 and TRBJ2-1, with a tentative D call TRBD1 (6 bases). The CDR3 totals 14 residues. Trimming took off 7 bases at V and 8 bases at J, with 18 bases between the two ends. The germline V gene encodes CDR1 MRHNA and CDR2 SNTAGT. The CDR3 bases are TGTGCCAGCACTCGGAACAGGGTAGGCGATGAGCAGTTCTTC. Encoded protein: CASTRNRVGDEQFF.